The 9 T cell receptor beta chains in this list originate from one sample, sequenced in a study of T cell responses to AZD1222 COVID-19 vaccine. Clones were sequenced by immunoSEQ multiplex PCR, and TCRdb holds only the in-frame ones, with some missing. The sample includes about 160,000 clones, 88% of them seen just once. This material consisted of peripheral blood, taken on day 0 of AZD1222 vaccination. These receptors all stem from an adult in good health.

This chain uses TRBV27 with TRBJ1-2; perhaps TRBD1 as D (6 bases). CDR3 length equals 14 residues. CDR1 is MNHEY, CDR2 SMNVEV, per germline (reference sequence). Trimming removed 6 bases at V and 4 bases at J, with 15 bases between. For the CDR3, the DNA is TGTGCCAGCAGCCAGACAGGACTAGCCTATGGCTACACCTTC. Protein sequence: CASSQTGLAYGYTF.

This clone came up a few times. The J gene is TRBJ1-2, the V gene TRBV5-6, with D perhaps TRBD1 (5 bases). CDR1 is SGHDT, CDR2 YYEEEE, per germline. CDR3 length equals 17 residues. V shed 0 bases and J shed 2 bases, with 17 bases lying between them. For the CDR3, the DNA is TGTGCCAGCAGCTTGGGGGGCCCCCAAGAGGTAAACTATGGCTACACCTTC. It translates to CASSLGGPQEVNYGYTF.

This clone appeared a single time. The chain uses TRBV6-2 or TRBV6-3 and TRBJ2-1, with unresolved D. The CDR3 is 13 residues long. Germline V gives CDR1 MNHEY, CDR2 SVGEGT. Between the trimmed V and J ends, which lost 0 bases and 4 bases, there was a span of 4 bases. This CDR3 reads CASSYSTYNEQFF. The CDR3 nucleotides are TGTGCCAGCAGTTACTCTACTTACAATGAGCAGTTCTTC.

CDR3 in amino acids: CASSRETGGYTF. Written as DNA, the CDR3 is TGTGCCAGCAGTAGGGAAACGGGTGGCTACACCTTC. The gene calls are TRBV12-3 or TRBV12-4 and TRBJ1-2; D not resolved. Trimming stripped 5 bases from V and 7 bases from J, with 11 bases between. This CDR3 contains 12 residues.

This chain connects TRBV28 to TRBJ1-1; 7 bases match TRBD1. The V gene end was trimmed by 5 bases and the J gene end by 1 base; junction bases not matched to a gene: 4. CDR3 size: 14 residues. CDR1 and CDR2 from the germline V gene are MDHEN and SYDVKM. This CDR3 reads CASSDRDWNTEAFF. DNA for the CDR3: TGTGCCAGCAGTGACAGGGACTGGAACACTGAAGCTTTCTTT.

In its sample, this clone was seen a few times. J is TRBJ2-2 and V is TRBV19; weak D call: TRBD2 (6 bases). The CDR3 is 14 amino acids. Germline V gene lookup returns CDR1 LNHDA and CDR2 SQIVND (reference sequence). The ends were cut back, 9 bases at V and 5 bases at J, with 16 bases in the middle. CDR3 region: CASGIPGGTGELFF. In DNA, the CDR3 is TGTGCCAGCGGGATTCCCGGGGGAACCGGGGAGCTGTTTTTT.

This clone has only a few counts. The rearrangement links TRBV29-1 to TRBJ1-5; no clear D gene. The CDR3 runs 14 residues. Germline loops: CDR1 SQVTM, CDR2 ANQGSEA. V was pared by 7 bases and J by 6 bases, with 19 bases between. The CDR3 here is CSGPWVKGSQPQHF. The CDR3 coding sequence is TGCAGCGGTCCTTGGGTGAAGGGAAGTCAGCCCCAGCATTTT.

J is TRBJ1-2 and V is TRBV13; D is unresolved. This CDR3 comprises 12 residues. V lost 8 bases and J lost 5, with 12 bases in between. Germline V gene data show CDR1 as PRHDT and CDR2 as FYEKMQ (reference sequence). CDR3 region: CASGPGGYGYTF. CDR3 coding DNA: TGTGCCAGCGGTCCAGGAGGTTATGGCTACACCTTC.

The chain links TRBV6-6 to TRBJ1-6; tentative D call: TRBD1 (6 bases). V gave up 9 bases and J gave up 7 bases, with 10 bases separating them. Germline values: CDR1 MNHNY, CDR2 SVGAGI (reference sequence). The CDR3 loop spans 12 amino acids. The CDR3 protein is CASRDMNSPLHF. Here the CDR3 DNA reads TGTGCCAGTCGGGACATGAATTCACCCCTCCACTTT.